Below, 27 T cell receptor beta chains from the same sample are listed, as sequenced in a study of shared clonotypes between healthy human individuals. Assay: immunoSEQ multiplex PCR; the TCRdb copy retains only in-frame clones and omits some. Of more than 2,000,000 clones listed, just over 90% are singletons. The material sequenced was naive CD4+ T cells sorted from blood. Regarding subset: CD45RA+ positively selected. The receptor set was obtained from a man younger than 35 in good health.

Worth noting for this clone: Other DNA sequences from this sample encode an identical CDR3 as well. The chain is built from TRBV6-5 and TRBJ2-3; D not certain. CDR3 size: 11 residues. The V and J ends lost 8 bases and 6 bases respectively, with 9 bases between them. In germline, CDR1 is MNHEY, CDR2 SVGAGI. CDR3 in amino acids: CASRVRDTQYF. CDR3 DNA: TGTGCCAGCCGCGTGAGGGATACGCAGTATTTT.

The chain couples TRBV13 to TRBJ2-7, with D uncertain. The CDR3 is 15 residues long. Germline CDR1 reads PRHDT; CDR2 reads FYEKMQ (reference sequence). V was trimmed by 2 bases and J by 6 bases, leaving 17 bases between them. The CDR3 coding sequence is TGTGCCAGCAGCTTACGATGGCAGACCTTCGGCGAGCAGTACTTC. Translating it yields CASSLRWQTFGEQYF.

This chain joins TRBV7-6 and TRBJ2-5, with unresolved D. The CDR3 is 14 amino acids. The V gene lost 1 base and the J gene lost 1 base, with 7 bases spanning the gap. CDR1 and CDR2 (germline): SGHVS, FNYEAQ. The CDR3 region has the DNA TGTGCCAGCAGCTTAGGGCGGCTCCAAGAGACCCAGTACTTC. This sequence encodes CASSLGRLQETQYF.

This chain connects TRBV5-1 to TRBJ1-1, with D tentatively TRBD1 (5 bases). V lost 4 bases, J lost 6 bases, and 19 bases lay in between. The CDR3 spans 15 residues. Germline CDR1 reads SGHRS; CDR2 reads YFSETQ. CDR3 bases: TGCGCCAGCAGCCCGGTTCAGGGACGGATCGCTGAAGCTTTCTTT. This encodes CASSPVQGRIAEAFF. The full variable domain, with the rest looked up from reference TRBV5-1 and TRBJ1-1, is KAGVTQTPRYLIKTRGQQVTLSCSPISGHRSVSWYQQTPGQGLQFLFEYFSETQRNKGNFPGRFSGRQFSNSRSEMNVSTLELGDSALYLCASSPVQGRIAEAFFGQGTRLTVV.

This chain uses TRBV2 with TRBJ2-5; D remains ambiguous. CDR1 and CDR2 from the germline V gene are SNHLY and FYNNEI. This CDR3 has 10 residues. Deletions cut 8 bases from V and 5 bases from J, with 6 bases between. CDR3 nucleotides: TGTGCCAGCGCCGCGGAGACCCAGTACTTC. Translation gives CASAAETQYF.

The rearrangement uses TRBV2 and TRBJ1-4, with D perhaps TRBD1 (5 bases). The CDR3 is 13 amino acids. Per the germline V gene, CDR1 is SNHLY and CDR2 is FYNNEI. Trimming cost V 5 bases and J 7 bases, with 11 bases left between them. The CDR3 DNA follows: TGTGCCAGCAGTCGTCAGGGTGGTGAAAAACTGTTTTTT. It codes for CASSRQGGEKLFF.

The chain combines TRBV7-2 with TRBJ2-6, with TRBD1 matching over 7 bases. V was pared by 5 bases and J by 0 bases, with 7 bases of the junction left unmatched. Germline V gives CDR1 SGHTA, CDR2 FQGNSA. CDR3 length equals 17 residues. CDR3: CASSLRTGSSGANVLTF. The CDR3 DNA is TGTGCCAGCAGCCTCAGGACAGGTAGCTCTGGGGCCAACGTCCTGACTTTC.

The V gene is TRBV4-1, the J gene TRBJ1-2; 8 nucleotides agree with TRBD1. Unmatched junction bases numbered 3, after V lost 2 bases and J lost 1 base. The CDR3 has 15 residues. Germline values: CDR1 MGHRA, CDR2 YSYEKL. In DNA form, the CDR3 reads TGCGCCAGCAGCCAACAGGGGGCAGATAACTATGGCTACACCTTC. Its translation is CASSQQGADNYGYTF.

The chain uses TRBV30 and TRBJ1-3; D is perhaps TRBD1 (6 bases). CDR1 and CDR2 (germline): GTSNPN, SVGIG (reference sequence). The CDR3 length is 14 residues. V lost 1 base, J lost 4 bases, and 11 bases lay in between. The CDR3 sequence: CAWSARGRGNTIYF. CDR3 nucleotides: TGTGCCTGGAGTGCCAGGGGACGGGGAAACACCATATATTTT.

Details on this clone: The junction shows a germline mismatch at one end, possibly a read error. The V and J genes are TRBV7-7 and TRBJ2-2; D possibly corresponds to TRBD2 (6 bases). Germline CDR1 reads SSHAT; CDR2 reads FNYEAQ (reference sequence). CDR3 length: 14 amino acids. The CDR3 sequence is CASSLAGLSGELFF. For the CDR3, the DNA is TGTGCTAGCAGCTTAGCCGGACTAAGCGGGGAGCTGTTTTTT.

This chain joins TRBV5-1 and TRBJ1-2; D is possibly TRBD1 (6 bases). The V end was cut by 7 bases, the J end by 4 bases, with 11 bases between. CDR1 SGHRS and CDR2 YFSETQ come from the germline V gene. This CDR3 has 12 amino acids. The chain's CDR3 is CASSGGSYGYTF. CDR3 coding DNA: TGCGCCAGCTCCGGGGGCTCCTATGGCTACACCTTC.

This CDR3 reads CASGGLRYEQYF. CDR3 nucleotide sequence: TGTGCCAGCGGGGGTCTACGCTACGAGCAGTACTTC. V usage is TRBV2 and J usage is TRBJ2-5, with D perhaps assigned TRBD1 or TRBD2 (5 bases each). The end of the DNA is better explained by TRBJ2-7, so the J call may be wrong. This CDR3 contains 12 residues. The germline V gene has CDR1 SNHLY and CDR2 FYNNEI.

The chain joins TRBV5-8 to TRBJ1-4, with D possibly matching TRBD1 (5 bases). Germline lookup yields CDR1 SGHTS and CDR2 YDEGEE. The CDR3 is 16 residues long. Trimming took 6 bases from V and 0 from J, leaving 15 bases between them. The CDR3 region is CASTPFLGATNEKLFF. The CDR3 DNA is TGTGCCAGCACCCCGTTTCTGGGGGCAACTAATGAAAAACTGTTTTTT.

Written as DNA, the CDR3 is TGCGCCAGCAGCCAGCCGGGACAGGGGTTTCGCTACTACGAAAACACCATATATTTT. It translates to CASSQPGQGFRYYENTIYF. The chain recombines TRBV4-1 with TRBJ1-3; the match to TRBD1 covers 10 bases. This CDR3 has 19 residues. Germline V gene lookup returns CDR1 MGHRA and CDR2 YSYEKL. V was pared by 3 bases and J by 6 bases, with 17 bases of the junction left unmatched.

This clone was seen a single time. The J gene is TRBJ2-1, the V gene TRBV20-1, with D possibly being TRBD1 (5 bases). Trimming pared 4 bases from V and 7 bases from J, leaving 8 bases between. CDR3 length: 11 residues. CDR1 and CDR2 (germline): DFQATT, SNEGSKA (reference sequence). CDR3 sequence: CSATQGNEQFF. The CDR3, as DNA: TGCAGTGCTACTCAGGGAAATGAGCAGTTCTTC.

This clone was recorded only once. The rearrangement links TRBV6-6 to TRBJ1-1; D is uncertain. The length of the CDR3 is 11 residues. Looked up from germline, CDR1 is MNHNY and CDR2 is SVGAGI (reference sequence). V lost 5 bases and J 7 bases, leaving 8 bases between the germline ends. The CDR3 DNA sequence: TGTGCCAGCAGTCCTCAGATTGAAGCTTTCTTT. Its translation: CASSPQIEAFF.

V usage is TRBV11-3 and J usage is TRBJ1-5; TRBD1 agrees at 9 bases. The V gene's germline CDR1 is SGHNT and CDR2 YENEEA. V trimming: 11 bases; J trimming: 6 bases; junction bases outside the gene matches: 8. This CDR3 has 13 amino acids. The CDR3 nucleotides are TGTGCCCCAAAGGACAGGGGAGGTCAGCCCCAGCATTTT. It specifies CAPKDRGGQPQHF. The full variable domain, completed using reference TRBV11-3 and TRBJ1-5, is EAGVVQSPRYKIIEKKQPVAFWCNPISGHNTLYWYLQNLGQGPELLIRYENEEAVDDSQLPKDRFSAERLKGVDSTLKIQPAELGDSAVYLCAPKDRGGQPQHFGDGTRLSIL.

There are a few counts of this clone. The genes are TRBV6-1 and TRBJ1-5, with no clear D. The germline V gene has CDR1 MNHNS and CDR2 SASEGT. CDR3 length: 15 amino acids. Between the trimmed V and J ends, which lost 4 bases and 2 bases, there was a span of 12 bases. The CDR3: CASSARTVGNQPQHF. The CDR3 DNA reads TGTGCCAGCAGTGCTCGGACTGTGGGCAATCAGCCCCAGCATTTT.

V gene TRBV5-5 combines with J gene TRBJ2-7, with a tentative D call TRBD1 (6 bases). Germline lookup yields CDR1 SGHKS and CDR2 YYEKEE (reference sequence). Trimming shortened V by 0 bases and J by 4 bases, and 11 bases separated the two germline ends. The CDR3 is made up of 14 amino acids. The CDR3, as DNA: TGTGCCAGCAGCTTGGGGACAGTCTTATACGAGCAGTACTTC. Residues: CASSLGTVLYEQYF.

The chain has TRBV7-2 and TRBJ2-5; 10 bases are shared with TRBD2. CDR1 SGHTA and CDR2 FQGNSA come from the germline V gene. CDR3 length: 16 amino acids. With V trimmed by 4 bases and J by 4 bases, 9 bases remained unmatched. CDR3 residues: CASSYGLAEEVETQYF. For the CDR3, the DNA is TGTGCCAGCAGCTACGGACTAGCGGAGGAGGTAGAGACCCAGTACTTC.

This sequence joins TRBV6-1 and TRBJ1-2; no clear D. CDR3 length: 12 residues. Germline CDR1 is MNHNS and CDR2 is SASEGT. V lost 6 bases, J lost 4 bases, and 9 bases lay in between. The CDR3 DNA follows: TGTGCCAGCAGCTGGGATACCTATGGCTACACCTTC. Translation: CASSWDTYGYTF.

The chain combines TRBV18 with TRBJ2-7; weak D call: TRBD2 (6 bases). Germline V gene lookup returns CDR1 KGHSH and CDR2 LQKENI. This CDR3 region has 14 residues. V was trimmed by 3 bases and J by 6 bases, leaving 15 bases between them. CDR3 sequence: CASSPQGGGAEQYF. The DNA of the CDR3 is TGTGCCAGCTCACCCCAGGGCGGAGGGGCCGAGCAGTACTTC.

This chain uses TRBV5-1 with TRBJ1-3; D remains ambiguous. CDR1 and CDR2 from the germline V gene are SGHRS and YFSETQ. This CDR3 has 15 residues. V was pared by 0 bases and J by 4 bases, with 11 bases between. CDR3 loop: CASSLEQLGGNTIYF. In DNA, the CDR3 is TGCGCCAGCAGCTTGGAACAGCTCGGGGGAAACACCATATATTTT. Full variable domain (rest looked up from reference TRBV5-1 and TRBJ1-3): KAGVTQTPRYLIKTRGQQVTLSCSPISGHRSVSWYQQTPGQGLQFLFEYFSETQRNKGNFPGRFSGRQFSNSRSEMNVSTLELGDSALYLCASSLEQLGGNTIYFGEGSWLTVV.

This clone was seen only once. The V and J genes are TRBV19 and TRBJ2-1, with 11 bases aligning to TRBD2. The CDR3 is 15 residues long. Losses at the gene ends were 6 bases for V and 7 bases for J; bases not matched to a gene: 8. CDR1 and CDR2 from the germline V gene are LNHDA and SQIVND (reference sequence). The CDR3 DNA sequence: TGTGCCAGTAGCCTAACTAGCGGGGGTATAAATGAGCAGTTCTTC. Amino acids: CASSLTSGGINEQFF.

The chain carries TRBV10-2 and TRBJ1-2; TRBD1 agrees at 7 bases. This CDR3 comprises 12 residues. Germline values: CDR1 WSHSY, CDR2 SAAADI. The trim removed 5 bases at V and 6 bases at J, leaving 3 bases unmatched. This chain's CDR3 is CASSRDSNGYTF. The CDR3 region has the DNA TGCGCCAGCAGTCGGGACAGTAATGGCTACACCTTC.

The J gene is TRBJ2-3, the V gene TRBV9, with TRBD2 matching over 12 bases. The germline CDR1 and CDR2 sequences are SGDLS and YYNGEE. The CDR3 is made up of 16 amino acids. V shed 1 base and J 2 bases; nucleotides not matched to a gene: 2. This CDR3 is CASSVLAGGVTDTQYF. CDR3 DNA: TGTGCCAGCAGCGTACTAGCGGGAGGGGTCACAGATACGCAGTATTTT.

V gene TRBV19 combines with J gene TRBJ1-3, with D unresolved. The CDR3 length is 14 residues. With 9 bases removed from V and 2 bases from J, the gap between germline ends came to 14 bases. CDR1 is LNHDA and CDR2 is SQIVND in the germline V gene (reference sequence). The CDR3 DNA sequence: TGTGCCAGCAATGGGGTGGGTCCTGGAAACACCATATATTTT. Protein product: CASNGVGPGNTIYF.